This T cell receptor beta chain was found in a study of T cells expressing NK-cell markers. TCRdb reanalyzed the 5' RACE reads and collapses them to one entry per CDR3 protein, without DNA. This sample's table has a few hundred thousand distinct CDR3 sequences. The CDR3 spans 13 residues. Germline V CDR1 and CDR2: DFQATT, SNEGSKA (reference sequence). V is TRBV20-1 and J is TRBJ2-1. The sequenced material came from blood T cells: a sorted CD56 or NKG2C T cell subset, CD4+ or CD8+ T cells, or bulk PBMC T cells (not recorded which). The TCR originated in a young man in good health. CDR3 loop: CSADGPTYNEQFF.